This record looks at one T cell receptor beta chain sequence and its context. Its antigen is undetermined. V gave up 1 base and J gave up 7 bases; unmatched junction bases: 13. The CDR3 runs to 17 residues. Per germline, CDR1 SNHLY and CDR2 FYNNEI. Clones were read by immunoSEQ multiplex PCR, and TCRdb kept only the in-frame ones, dropping some. Of 55,000 to 70,000 clones in the sample, more than 75% were seen once. This entry comes from a study of graft-versus-host responses after intestinal transplantation. Study background: Every one of the recipients received anti-thymocyte globulin induction and afterwards took tacrolimus and steroids for about 3 years. Study-wide points: Graft-donor T cell macrochimerism coincided with high graft-versus-host to host-versus-graft clonal ratios in allografts. GvH clones turned up in recipient marrow; some had shown up first in ileum or blood.

The chain is built from TRBV2 and TRBJ2-4, with TRBD2 matching 7 bases. The sequencing here drew on PBMCs, taken 118 to 130 days after intestinal transplantation. The clonotype comes from a human patient who received an intestinal transplant, so some T cells may come from the graft donor. CDR3 sequence (DNA): TGTGCCAGCAGTGAAGGGACTAGTCGTACCACGGGCAACATTCAGTACTTC. This translates into CASSEGTSRTTGNIQYF.